The 25 T cell receptor beta chains below come from one sample, sequenced in a study of identical twins. TCRdb independently ran MiXCR on the 5' RACE reads; one entry per CDR3 protein. The sample lists roughly 710,000 distinct CDR3 sequences, around 6% occurring once. The sample taken for sequencing was naive T cells sorted from blood. All receptors derive from a man younger than 35 in good health.

This clonotype was picked up many times. The chain uses TRBV5-1 and TRBJ2-7; TRBD1 agrees at 7 bases. Per germline, CDR1 SGHRS and CDR2 YFSETQ. This CDR3 contains 15 residues. With 2 bases clipped from V and 2 bases from J, the junction kept 7 bases outside the gene matches. This CDR3 reads CASSFGGRGTYEQYF. DNA for the CDR3: TGCGCCAGCAGCTTTGGTGGCAGGGGGACCTACGAGCAGTACTTC.

This clonotype was detected a few times. The rearrangement links TRBV19 to TRBJ1-1, with a weak D call TRBD1 (5 bases). Germline lookup yields CDR1 LNHDA and CDR2 SQIVND (reference sequence). V lost 4 bases and J lost 1, with 7 bases in between. The CDR3 length is 13 residues. The CDR3: CASSTDRNTEAFF. The CDR3 DNA sequence: TGTGCCAGTAGTACAGACAGGAACACTGAAGCTTTCTTT.

This clonotype was detected only a few times. This chain uses TRBV12-3 or TRBV12-4 with TRBJ2-2; D might be TRBD2 (5 bases). The CDR3 contains 16 residues. The germline V and J ends were trimmed by 8 bases and 4 bases, with 20 bases remaining between them. CDR3: CASGLGNPAGTGELFF. In nucleotides, the CDR3 is TGTGCCAGCGGCCTAGGGAATCCCGCGGGCACCGGGGAGCTGTTTTTT.

This clonotype was detected only a few times. J is TRBJ2-2 and V is TRBV4-1; 8 nucleotides line up with TRBD2. The V segment lost 0 bases and the J segment 8 bases; nucleotides outside the gene matches: 5. This CDR3 has 15 residues. The V gene's germline CDR1 is MGHRA and CDR2 YSYEKL. As DNA, the CDR3 is TGCGCCAGCAGCCAAGAAGGACTAGCTGGTGGGGAGCTGTTTTTT. It yields the protein CASSQEGLAGGELFF.

This clonotype was observed a few times. The chain combines TRBV12-3 or TRBV12-4 with TRBJ1-2; D unresolved. The V gene lost 6 bases and the J gene lost 8 bases, with 10 bases spanning the gap. The CDR3 is made up of 11 amino acids. CDR3 residues: CASRSLGGYTF. The CDR3 DNA reads TGTGCCAGCAGATCTCTGGGGGGCTACACCTTC.

The sample holds many counts of this clonotype. This chain links TRBV7-3 with TRBJ2-3; the match to TRBD1 covers 7 bases. With V trimmed by 4 bases and J by 6 bases, 7 bases remained unmatched. CDR3 length equals 14 residues. Germline values: CDR1 SGHTA, CDR2 FQGTGA. The DNA for the CDR3 is TGTGCCAGCAGCTCAGGACAGGCTGACGATACGCAGTATTTT. Its protein is CASSSGQADDTQYF.

This clonotype was seen ten or more times. The chain combines TRBV28 with TRBJ1-2, with a tentative D call TRBD1 (5 bases). V was trimmed by 2 bases and J by 4 bases, leaving 14 bases between them. Germline CDR1 reads MDHEN; CDR2 reads SYDVKM. This CDR3 has 15 residues. The CDR3 bases are TGTGCCAGCAGTTTACCGGGCAGGGAGCCCTATGGCTACACCTTC. This codes for CASSLPGREPYGYTF.

The sample holds a few counts of this clonotype. This chain connects TRBV5-5 to TRBJ2-1; D is undetermined. This CDR3 is 11 amino acids long. In germline, CDR1 is SGHKS, CDR2 YYEKEE (reference sequence). The V and J ends lost 2 bases and 8 bases respectively, with 5 bases between them. CDR3 residues: CASSLKDEQFF. As DNA, the CDR3 is TGTGCCAGCAGCTTAAAGGATGAGCAGTTCTTC. The whole variable domain, remainder taken from reference TRBV5-5 and TRBJ2-1, is DAGVTQSPTHLIKTRGQQVTLRCSPISGHKSVSWYQQVLGQGPQFIFQYYEKEERGRGNFPDRFSARQFPNYSSELNVNALLLGDSALYLCASSLKDEQFFGPGTRLTVL.

A few counts support this clonotype. The chain is built from TRBV11-2 and TRBJ2-4; D unclear. This CDR3 spans 14 amino acids. Germline CDR1 is SGHAT and CDR2 is FQNNGV. V lost 4 bases to trimming and J lost 3 bases, with 10 bases between them. Written as DNA, the CDR3 is TGTGCCAGCAGCTCAATAAGAAGCAAAAACATTCAGTACTTC. This translates into CASSSIRSKNIQYF.

This clonotype was counted many times. The chain combines TRBV12-3 or TRBV12-4 with TRBJ2-7; maybe TRBD1 (5 bases). The CDR3 covers 13 residues. V was trimmed by 0 bases and J by 3 bases, leaving 6 bases between them. DNA for the CDR3: TGTGCCAGCAGTTTAGCGGACAACTACGAGCAGTACTTC. Residues: CASSLADNYEQYF.

The V and J genes are TRBV11-2 and TRBJ2-2, with D uncertain. V dropped 8 bases and J dropped 1 base, with 8 bases sitting between them. CDR3 length: 13 residues. Germline CDR1 reads SGHAT; CDR2 reads FQNNGV. The CDR3 loop reads CASGIGNTGELFF. The DNA of the CDR3 is TGTGCCAGCGGGATTGGGAACACCGGGGAGCTGTTTTTT.

Ten or more counts support this clonotype. The chain carries TRBV10-3 and TRBJ2-3; D is ambiguous. Germline V lookup: CDR1 ENHRY, CDR2 SYGVKD. Between the trimmed V and J ends, which lost 6 bases and 3 bases, there was a span of 7 bases. The CDR3 consists of 12 residues. CDR3 in DNA: TGTGCCATCAGCGGGCCAACAGATACGCAGTATTTT. It yields the protein CAISGPTDTQYF.

The chain is built from TRBV7-9 and TRBJ2-7; D remains unclear. The CDR3 has 13 residues. The V end was cut by 5 bases, the J end by 2 bases, with 10 bases between. Looked up from germline, CDR1 is SEHNR and CDR2 is FQNEAQ (reference sequence). The CDR3 protein is CASSQNLAYEQYF. The CDR3 region has the DNA TGTGCCAGCAGCCAAAATTTGGCCTACGAGCAGTACTTC.

The gene calls are TRBV4-1 and TRBJ1-4; TRBD1 aligns across 12 bases. J gave up 8 bases and V 3 bases, and 7 bases lay outside the gene matches. The CDR3 is 16 amino acids. Germline-derived CDR1 and CDR2 are MGHRA and YSYEKL. CDR3 sequence reads: CASSQGQGAIGEKLFF. The CDR3 coding sequence is TGCGCCAGCAGCCAGGGACAGGGGGCGATAGGGGAAAAACTGTTTTTT.

This clonotype has at least ten counts. The chain recombines TRBV29-1 with TRBJ2-7; 9 bases match TRBD2. The V gene end was trimmed by 3 bases and the J gene end by 6 bases; junction bases not matched to a gene: 0. Germline loops: CDR1 SQVTM, CDR2 ANQGSEA. This CDR3 contains 11 residues. CDR3 region: CSVEREGEQYF. The CDR3 DNA reads as TGCAGCGTTGAGCGGGAGGGCGAGCAGTACTTC.

This clonotype came up once. Just one base apart from a much larger clone, this may be a read error. The chain joins TRBV9 to TRBJ2-7, with TRBD2 matching 9 bases. There are 16 residues in the CDR3. Germline CDR1 is SGDLS and CDR2 is YYNGEE. CDR3 residues: CTSSVEASGISYEQYF. The CDR3 region has the DNA TGTACCAGCAGCGTAGAAGCTAGCGGGATATCCTACGAGCAGTACTTC.

The chain carries TRBV12-3 or TRBV12-4 and TRBJ1-2, with D possibly being TRBD1 (5 bases). Trimming shortened V by 3 bases and J by 4 bases, and 9 bases separated the two germline ends. The length of the CDR3 is 13 residues. CDR3 DNA: TGTGCCAGCAGTTTTGGAGGGGCCTATGGCTACACCTTC. Translation gives CASSFGGAYGYTF.

This clonotype was recorded a few times. This chain joins TRBV29-1 and TRBJ2-3; 7 bases align to TRBD1. The ends lost 2 bases at V and 4 bases at J; junction bases unmatched: 12. The germline V gene has CDR1 SQVTM and CDR2 ANQGSEA. The CDR3 consists of 16 residues. For the CDR3, the DNA is TGCAGCGTTGAATGGGGTGTAGGGGGCGGCGCAGATACGCAGTATTTT. It encodes CSVEWGVGGGADTQYF.

This clonotype was recorded many times. The chain links TRBV12-3 or TRBV12-4 to TRBJ2-3; D uncertain. This CDR3 contains 15 residues. V was pared by 3 bases and J by 0 bases, with 10 bases between. CDR3 DNA sequence: TGTGCCAGCAGTTTCCGTGAAGCTAGCACAGATACGCAGTATTTT. Amino acid sequence: CASSFREASTDTQYF.

The table lists this clonotype with many counts. As DNA, the CDR3 is TGTGCCAGCAGCTCGGGACAGAGCAATGAGCAGTTCTTC. Protein: CASSSGQSNEQFF. The rearrangement uses TRBV5-5 and TRBJ2-1, with 7 nucleotides matching TRBD1. This CDR3 comprises 13 residues. The junction had 3 bases not matched to a gene; V was cut back by 3 bases and J by 6 bases. CDR1 SGHKS and CDR2 YYEKEE come from the germline V gene (reference sequence).

This clonotype was seen more than once but under ten times. The rearrangement links TRBV6-1 to TRBJ1-6; TRBD1 agrees at 7 bases. V lost 6 bases and J lost 10; bases outside the gene matches: 9. The CDR3 extends over 14 amino acids. Germline CDR1 reads MNHNS; CDR2 reads SASEGT. Written as DNA, the CDR3 is TGTGCCAGCAGGATATCAGGGGGAGAATCACCCCTCCACTTT. This sequence encodes CASRISGGESPLHF.

Only a few counts were recorded for this clonotype. V gene TRBV20-1 combines with J gene TRBJ2-1, with a weak D call TRBD1 (6 bases). This CDR3 is built from 14 residues. Germline assignment: CDR1 DFQATT and CDR2 SNEGSKA (reference sequence). Trimming removed 7 bases from V and 2 bases from J, with 15 bases in between. In nucleotides, the CDR3 is TGCAGTGGGATGGACAGAGCAACCTACAATGAGCAGTTCTTC. Its protein product is CSGMDRATYNEQFF.

This clonotype showed up many times. CDR3 protein: CASSMTSGRWNEQFF. The CDR3 DNA reads TGTGCCAGCAGTATGACTAGCGGGAGGTGGAATGAGCAGTTCTTC. This chain connects TRBV12-3 or TRBV12-4 to TRBJ2-1; TRBD2 matches 13 bases. The V segment lost 5 bases and the J segment 7 bases; nucleotides outside the gene matches: 5. CDR3 length equals 15 residues.

There are many counts of this clonotype. V is TRBV29-1 and J is TRBJ2-1; no reliable D call. Germline CDR1 and CDR2: SQVTM and ANQGSEA. The CDR3 contains 11 residues. V lost 2 bases and J lost 1, with 0 bases in between. The CDR3 DNA follows: TGCAGCGTTGAATCCTACAATGAGCAGTTCTTC. It codes for CSVESYNEQFF.

The genes are TRBV7-9 and TRBJ2-5; 8 bases fit TRBD2. The V segment lost 2 bases and the J segment 3 bases; nucleotides outside the gene matches: 5. Germline V gives CDR1 SEHNR, CDR2 FQNEAQ (reference sequence). The CDR3 is made up of 15 amino acids. CDR3 sequence reads: CASSLSREAEETQYF. CDR3 bases: TGTGCCAGCAGCTTATCGCGGGAGGCCGAAGAGACCCAGTACTTC.